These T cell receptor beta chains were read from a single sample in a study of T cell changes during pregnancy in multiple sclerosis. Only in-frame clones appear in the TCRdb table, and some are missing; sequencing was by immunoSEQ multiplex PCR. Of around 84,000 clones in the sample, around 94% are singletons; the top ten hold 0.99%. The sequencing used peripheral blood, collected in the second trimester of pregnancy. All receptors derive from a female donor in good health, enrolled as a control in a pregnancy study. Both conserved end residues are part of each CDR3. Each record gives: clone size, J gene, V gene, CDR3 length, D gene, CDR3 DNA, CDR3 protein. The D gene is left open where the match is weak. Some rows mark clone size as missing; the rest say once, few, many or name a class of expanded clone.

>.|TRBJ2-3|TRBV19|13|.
TGTGCCGCAAGGGCGCTTGGGGGGGATACGCAGTATTTT
CAARALGGDTQYF
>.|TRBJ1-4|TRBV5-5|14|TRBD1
TGTGCCAGCAGCTTGGGGACAGGGGGTGAAAAACTGTTTTTT
CASSLGTGGEKLFF
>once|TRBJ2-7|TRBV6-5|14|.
TGTGCCAGCAGTTACGCAGGGGGGAACTACGAGCAGTACTTC
CASSYAGGNYEQYF
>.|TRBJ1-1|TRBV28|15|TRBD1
TGTGCCAGCAGCGGACAGGGTAATCGGCTCACTGAAGCTTTCTTT
CASSGQGNRLTEAFF
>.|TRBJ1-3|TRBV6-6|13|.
TGTGCCAGCAGTGTCAGCTCTGGAAACACCATATATTTT
CASSVSSGNTIYF
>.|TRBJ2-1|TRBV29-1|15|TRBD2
TGCAGCACGGGACTAGCGGGAGGAATTTACAATGAGCAGTTCTTC
CSTGLAGGIYNEQFF
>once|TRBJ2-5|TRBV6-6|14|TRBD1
TGTGCCAGCAGTTACTCGACAGGGTTGGAGACCCAGTACTTC
CASSYSTGLETQYF
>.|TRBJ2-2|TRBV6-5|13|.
TGTGCCAGCCATAGCGGAGGCACCGGGGAGCTGTTTTTT
CASHSGGTGELFF
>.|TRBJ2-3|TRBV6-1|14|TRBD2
TGTGCCAGCAGTGCAGCGGGAGGAACAGATACGCAGTATTTT
CASSAAGGTDTQYF
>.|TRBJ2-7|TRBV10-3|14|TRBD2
TGTGCCATATCGAGGACTAGCGGGCCCTACGAGCAGTACTTC
CAISRTSGPYEQYF
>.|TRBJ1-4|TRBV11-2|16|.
TGTGCCAGCAGCTCTCTTTCCAAGAGGGGGAGTGAAAAACTGTTTTTT
CASSSLSKRGSEKLFF
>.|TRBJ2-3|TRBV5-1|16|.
TGCGCCAGCAGCCCGATTGGTAGCGCCGTCCCAGATACGCAGTATTTT
CASSPIGSAVPDTQYF
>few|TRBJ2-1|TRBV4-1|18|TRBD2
TGCGCCAGCAGCCAGGTGGACATGGGACTAGCGGGTTACAATGAGCAGTTCTTC
CASSQVDMGLAGYNEQFF
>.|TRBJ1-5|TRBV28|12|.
TGTGCCGTGAGGGATCCCAATCAGCCCCAGCATTTT
CAVRDPNQPQHF
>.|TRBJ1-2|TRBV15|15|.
TGTGCCACCAGCAGAGGCCAAGGTGGGGGGTATGGCTACACCTTC
CATSRGQGGGYGYTF
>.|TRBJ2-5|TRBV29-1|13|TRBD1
TGCAGCGTCGGACAGGGGGCTGGAGAGACCCAGTACTTC
CSVGQGAGETQYF
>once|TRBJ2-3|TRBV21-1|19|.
TGTGCCAGCAGCAAAGCGAAAGGACTAGCGGGTGGAAGAAGGGATACGCAGTATTTT
CASSKAKGLAGGRRDTQYF
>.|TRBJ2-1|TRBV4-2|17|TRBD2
TGTGCCAGCAGCCAAGATTCTCCGGGAGGGGCCTACAATGAGCAGTTCTTC
CASSQDSPGGAYNEQFF
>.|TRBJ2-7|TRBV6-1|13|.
TGTGCCAGCATGGTAAAGCGGAGCTACGAGCAGTACTTC
CASMVKRSYEQYF
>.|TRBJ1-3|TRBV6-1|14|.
TGTGCCAGCAGTGTACAGGGTTTTGGAAACACCATATATTTT
CASSVQGFGNTIYF
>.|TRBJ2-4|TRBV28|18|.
TGTGCCAGCAGTCTCCCCTCGGTGGGCTTTCGGGCCAAAAACATTCAGTACTTC
CASSLPSVGFRAKNIQYF
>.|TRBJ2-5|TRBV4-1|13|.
TGCGCCAGCAGCCCGGACACCAGAGAGACCCAGTACTTC
CASSPDTRETQYF
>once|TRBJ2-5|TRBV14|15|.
TGTGCCAGCAGCCAAGAGCGGCACAGGGAGGAGACCCAGTACTTC
CASSQERHREETQYF
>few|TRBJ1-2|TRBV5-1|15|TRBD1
TGCGCCAGCAGCCCTCTGGACAGGGATCCCTATGGCTACACCTTC
CASSPLDRDPYGYTF
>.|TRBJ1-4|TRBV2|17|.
TGTGCCAGCAGTGTGCCGGGGGGAGGAACCACTAATGAAAAACTGTTTTTT
CASSVPGGGTTNEKLFF
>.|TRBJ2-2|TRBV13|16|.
TGTGCCAGCAGCCCCACGGACTCCCCGGGGACCGGGGAGCTGTTTTTT
CASSPTDSPGTGELFF
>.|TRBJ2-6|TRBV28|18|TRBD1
TGTGCCAGCAGTTTAGCAGGACAGGGTTTCTCTGGGGCCAACGTCCTGACTTTC
CASSLAGQGFSGANVLTF
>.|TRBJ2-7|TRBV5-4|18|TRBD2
TGTGCCAGCAGCCCAATGGCAAAGGGGACTAGCGGGATTTACGAGCAGTACTTC
CASSPMAKGTSGIYEQYF
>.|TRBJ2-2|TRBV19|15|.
TGTGCCAGTAAGGGCGGGACCCGTAACACCGGGGAGCTGTTTTTT
CASKGGTRNTGELFF
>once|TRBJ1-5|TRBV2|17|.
TGTGCCAGCAGTCCCCTAGGGGGGGTCTATAGCAATCAGCCCCAGCATTTT
CASSPLGGVYSNQPQHF
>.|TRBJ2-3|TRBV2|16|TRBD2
TGTGCCAGCAGTGCCCTGGCTAGCGGCCCCACAGATACGCAGTATTTT
CASSALASGPTDTQYF
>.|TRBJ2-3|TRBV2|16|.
TGTGCCAGCATAGAAGGACACAGGATGACCTGGGATACGCAGTATTTT
CASIEGHRMTWDTQYF
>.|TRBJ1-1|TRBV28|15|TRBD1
TGTGCCAGCAGTAGGTACAGGGGGAGGAACACTGAAGCTTTCTTT
CASSRYRGRNTEAFF
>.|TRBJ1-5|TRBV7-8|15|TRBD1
TGTGCCAGCAGCGCCCAGACAGGGCTCAATCAGCCCCAGCATTTT
CASSAQTGLNQPQHF
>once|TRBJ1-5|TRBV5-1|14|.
TGCGCCAGCAGCCCAAATAAGGGAGATCAGCCCCAGCATTTT
CASSPNKGDQPQHF
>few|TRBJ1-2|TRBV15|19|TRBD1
TGTGCCACCAGCAGAGATTTTTCAGTCATGGACAGGGGTAACTATGGCTACACCTTC
CATSRDFSVMDRGNYGYTF
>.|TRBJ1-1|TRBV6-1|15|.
TGTGCCAGCAGTGAACACCAGGTCCCGAACACTGAAGCTTTCTTT
CASSEHQVPNTEAFF
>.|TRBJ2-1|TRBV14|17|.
TGTGCCAGCAGCCAAGGGTTCGGGAAGGGCTCCTACAATGAGCAGTTCTTC
CASSQGFGKGSYNEQFF
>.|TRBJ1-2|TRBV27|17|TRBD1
TGTGCCAGCAGTTTATCGGCAGGGGGCGGGGGAGAGAATGGCTACACCTTC
CASSLSAGGGGENGYTF
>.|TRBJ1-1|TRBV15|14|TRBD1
TGTGCCACCAGCACCCGGGGACAGGCCGGGCTCGCTTTCTTT
CATSTRGQAGLAFF
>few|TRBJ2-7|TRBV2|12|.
TGTGCCAGCAGCGAGGGTCCGTACGAGCAGTACTTC
CASSEGPYEQYF
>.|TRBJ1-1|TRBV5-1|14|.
TGCGCCAGCAGCCTTGACAGGATTGGAACTGAAGCTTTCTTT
CASSLDRIGTEAFF
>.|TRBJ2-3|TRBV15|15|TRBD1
TGTGCCACCAGCAGGGGGACAGGTCTCACAGATACGCAGTATTTT
CATSRGTGLTDTQYF
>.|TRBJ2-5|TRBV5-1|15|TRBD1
TGCGCCAGCAGCTTAAGGGCAGGGGGTAGGGAGACCCAGTACTTC
CASSLRAGGRETQYF
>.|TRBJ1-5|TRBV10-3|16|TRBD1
TGTGCCATCAGTGACCCCGACAGGGGAGGCAATCAGCCCCAGCATTTT
CAISDPDRGGNQPQHF
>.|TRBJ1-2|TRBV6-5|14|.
TGTGCCAGCAGTTACTCGATTTTTCAGCGTGGCTACACCTTC
CASSYSIFQRGYTF
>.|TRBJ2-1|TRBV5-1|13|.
TGCGCCAGCAGCTTGGGTGGGGCCCGGGAGCAGTTCTTC
CASSLGGAREQFF
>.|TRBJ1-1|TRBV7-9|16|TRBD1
TGTGCCAGCAGCTCTACAGACAGGGTAGGGCTCACTGAAGCTTTCTTT
CASSSTDRVGLTEAFF
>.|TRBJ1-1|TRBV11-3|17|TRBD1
TGTGCCAGCAGCCACCGGACAGGGGGTTCGTTGAACACTGAAGCTTTCTTT
CASSHRTGGSLNTEAFF
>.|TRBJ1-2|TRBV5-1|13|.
TGCGCCAGCAGCTTGGTACAGAACTATGGCTACACCTTC
CASSLVQNYGYTF
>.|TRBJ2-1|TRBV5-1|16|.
TGCGCCAGCAGCTTAACTCTAGCGTCTACAATCAATGAGCAGTTCTTC
CASSLTLASTINEQFF
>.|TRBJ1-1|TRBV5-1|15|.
TGCGCCAGCAGCTTTTTGGGGGGGGGCGACACTGAAGCTTTCTTT
CASSFLGGGDTEAFF
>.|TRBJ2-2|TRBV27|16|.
TGTGCCAGCAGTTTAGCACAGGGGGGGCGGACCGGGGAGCTGTTTTTT
CASSLAQGGRTGELFF
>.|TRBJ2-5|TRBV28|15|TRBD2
TGTGCCAGCAGTCCACTACTAGCGGCCCCAGAGACCCAGTACTTC
CASSPLLAAPETQYF